This T cell receptor (beta chain) was recovered during a study of T-cell memory formation after mild COVID-19. Turning to the study itself: TCR clusters showed largely donor specificity. Study conclusions and caveats: Mostly located in CM and EM were contracting CD4+ clones, with contracting CD8+ clones located in EMRA. Whether second-wave clones peaking at day 37 were SARS-CoV-2 specific went unconfirmed.

Libraries for TCRalpha and TCRbeta carried sample barcodes and unique molecular identifiers via 5'RACE. TCRdb re-called the 5' RACE reads through MiXCR, storing one row per CDR3 protein. Of about 560,000 distinct CDR3 sequences in the sample, roughly 20% were seen once. V lost 3 bases and J lost 4, with 9 bases in between. Per the germline V gene, CDR1 is LNHDA and CDR2 is SQIVND (reference sequence). The CDR3 is 13 residues long. This clonotype has a single count. Its matching antigen is unknown. The chain joins TRBV19 to TRBJ1-1, with D unresolved. The clonotype originates from an adult woman who had mild COVID-19 (a few samples of this study predate the infection). Cell type and time point are not known. Sequencing was done on a sample of PBMCs or a T cell subset sorted from them (not recorded which). CDR3 DNA sequence: TGTGCCAGTAGTATCTCCGCGGGCACTGAAGCTTTCTTT. Translating it yields CASSISAGTEAFF.